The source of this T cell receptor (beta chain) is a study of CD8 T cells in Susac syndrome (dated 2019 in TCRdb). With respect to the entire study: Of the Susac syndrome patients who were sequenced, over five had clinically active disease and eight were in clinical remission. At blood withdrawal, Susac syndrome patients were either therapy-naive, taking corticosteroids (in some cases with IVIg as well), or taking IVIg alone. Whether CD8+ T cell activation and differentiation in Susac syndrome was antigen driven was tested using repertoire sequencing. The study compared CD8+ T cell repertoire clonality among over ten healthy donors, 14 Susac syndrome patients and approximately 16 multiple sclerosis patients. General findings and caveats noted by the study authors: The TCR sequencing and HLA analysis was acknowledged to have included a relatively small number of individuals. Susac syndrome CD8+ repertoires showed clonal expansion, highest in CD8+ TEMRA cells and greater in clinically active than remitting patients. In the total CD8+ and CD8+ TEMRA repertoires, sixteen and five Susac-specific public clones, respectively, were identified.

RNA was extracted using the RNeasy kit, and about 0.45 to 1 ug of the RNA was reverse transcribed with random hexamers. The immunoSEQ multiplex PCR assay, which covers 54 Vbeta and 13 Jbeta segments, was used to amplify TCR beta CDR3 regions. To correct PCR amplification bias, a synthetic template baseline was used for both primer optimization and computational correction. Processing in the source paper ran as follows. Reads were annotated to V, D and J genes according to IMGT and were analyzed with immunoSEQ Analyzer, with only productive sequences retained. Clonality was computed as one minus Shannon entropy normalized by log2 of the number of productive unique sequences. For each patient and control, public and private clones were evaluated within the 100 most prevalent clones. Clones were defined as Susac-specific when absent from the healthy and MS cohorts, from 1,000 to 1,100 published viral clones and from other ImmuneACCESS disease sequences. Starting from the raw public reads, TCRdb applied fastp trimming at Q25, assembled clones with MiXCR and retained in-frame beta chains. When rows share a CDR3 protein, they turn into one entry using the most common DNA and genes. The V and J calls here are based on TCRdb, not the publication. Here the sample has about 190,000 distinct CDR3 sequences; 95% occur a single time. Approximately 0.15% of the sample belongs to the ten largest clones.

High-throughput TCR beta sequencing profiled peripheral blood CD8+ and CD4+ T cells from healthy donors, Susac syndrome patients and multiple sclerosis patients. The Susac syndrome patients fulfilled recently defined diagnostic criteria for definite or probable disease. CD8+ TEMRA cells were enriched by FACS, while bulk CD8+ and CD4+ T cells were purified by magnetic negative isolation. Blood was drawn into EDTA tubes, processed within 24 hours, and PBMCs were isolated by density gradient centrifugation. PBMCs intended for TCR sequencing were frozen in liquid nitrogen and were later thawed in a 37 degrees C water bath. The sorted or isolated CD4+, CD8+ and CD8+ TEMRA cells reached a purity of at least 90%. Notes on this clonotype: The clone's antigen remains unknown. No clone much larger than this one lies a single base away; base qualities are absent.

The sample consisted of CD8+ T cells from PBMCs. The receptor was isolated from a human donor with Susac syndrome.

The CDR3 region has the sequence CASILLAGYTYEQYF. Here is the DNA: TGTGCCAGCATCCTACTAGCGGGATATACCTACGAGCAGTACTTC. The chain was built from TRBV11-2 and TRBJ2-7, with 10 bases in between that match TRBD2. The germline V end is reduced by 7 bases and the J end by 2 bases; junction bases left unmatched: 8. From the cysteine up to the phenylalanine, the CDR3 has a length of 15 residues. Of the read, only the CDR3 DNA is kept; its 45 bases are in frame from base 1. CDR1 and CDR2 are read off the germline V gene as SGHAT and FQNNGV.